These T cell receptor beta chains were read from a single sample in a study of T cell responses to AZD1222 COVID-19 vaccine. Sequencing was performed with immunoSEQ multiplex PCR; in TCRdb, only in-frame clones are kept and a portion is missing. The sample shows some 100,000 clones, approximately 90% of them seen only once. The sample was peripheral blood, taken on day 0 of AZD1222 vaccination. These receptors all stem from an adult in good health. Each CDR3 is given with its conserved first and last residue. D genes are given only for firm matches.

d_gene	v_gene	j_gene	CDR3aa	CDR3nt
-	TRBV7-2	TRBJ2-1	CASSPRTTKQFF	TGTGCCAGCAGCCCGAGGACTACCAAACAGTTCTTC
TRBD2	TRBV25-1	TRBJ2-1	CASGSLAGGPDSDEQFF	TGTGCCAGCGGGAGTCTAGCGGGAGGGCCGGATAGCGATGAGCAGTTCTTC
TRBD1	TRBV19	TRBJ1-2	CASTLAGTGGNYGYTF	TGTGCCAGTACCTTGGCCGGGACAGGGGGCAACTATGGCTACACCTTC
TRBD2	TRBV12-5	TRBJ2-3	CASGLSTRGLGTDTQYF	TGTGCTAGTGGTTTGAGTACCCGGGGACTAGGAACAGATACGCAGTATTTT
-	TRBV7-2	TRBJ2-1	CASSPYFNSGNYNEQFF	TGTGCCAGCAGCCCGTATTTTAATAGCGGAAATTACAATGAGCAGTTCTTC
-	TRBV7-2	TRBJ2-7	CASSLPYSYEQYF	TGTGCCAGCAGCTTACCCTACAGCTACGAGCAGTACTTC
TRBD1	TRBV7-2	TRBJ1-2	CASSPGQGLSYGYTF	TGTGCCAGCAGCCCGGGACAGGGGTTGTCTTACGGCTACACCTTC
-	TRBV4-1	TRBJ2-3	CASSHVGNADTQYF	TGCGCCAGCAGCCACGTCGGGAATGCAGATACGCAGTATTTT
TRBD1	TRBV19	TRBJ1-2	CASSVDRGLNYGYTF	TGTGCCAGTAGTGTCGACAGGGGGCTTAACTATGGCTACACCTTC
TRBD2	TRBV10-3	TRBJ2-7	CAISRLAQTFYEQYF	TGTGCCATCAGCCGACTAGCGCAAACTTTCTACGAGCAGTACTTC
-	TRBV10-2	TRBJ1-5	CASSVGSFGRGQPQHF	TGCGCCAGCTCGGTAGGGTCCTTTGGTAGAGGTCAGCCCCAGCATTTT
-	TRBV20-1	TRBJ2-5	CSAFQETQYF	TGCAGTGCTTTTCAAGAGACCCAGTACTTC
-	TRBV6-5	TRBJ1-5	CASSSGAASNQPQHF	TGTGCCAGCAGTTCGGGGGCAGCTAGCAATCAGCCCCAGCATTTT
-	TRBV7-3	TRBJ2-1	CASSLSRDSGHGQFF	TGTGCCAGCAGCTTAAGCCGGGACTCGGGTCACGGGCAGTTCTTC
-	TRBV7-7	TRBJ2-1	CASSLAPLGSYNEQFF	TGTGCTAGCAGCTTAGCCCCGCTCGGCTCCTACAATGAGCAGTTCTTC
-	TRBV3-1/TRBV3-2	TRBJ2-1	CASSQPVSSYNEQFF	TGTGCCAGCAGCCAACCAGTGTCTTCCTACAATGAGCAGTTCTTC
-	TRBV12-3/TRBV12-4	TRBJ1-5	CASSLSGGPQHF	TGTGCCAGCAGTTTGTCAGGAGGGCCCCAGCATTTT
-	TRBV6-2/TRBV6-3	TRBJ2-5	CASSYRLARQETQYF	TGTGCCAGCAGTTACAGGTTGGCTAGGCAAGAGACCCAGTACTTC
-	TRBV30	TRBJ2-7	CAWSVTEYEQYF	TGTGCCTGGAGTGTGACAGAATACGAGCAGTACTTC
-	TRBV19	TRBJ2-6	CASSIAGVGANVLTF	TGTGCCAGTAGTATAGCAGGGGTCGGGGCCAACGTCCTGACTTTC
-	TRBV30	TRBJ2-7	CAWSAAVRTSYEQYF	TGTGCCTGGAGCGCAGCAGTCAGGACTTCCTACGAGCAGTACTTC
-	TRBV29-1	TRBJ1-2	CSVENGGGGYTF	TGCAGCGTTGAAAACGGGGGTGGCGGCTACACCTTC
-	TRBV7-2	TRBJ2-1	CASSQQGSSSNNEQFF	TGTGCCAGCAGCCAGCAGGGGTCTTCGTCGAACAATGAGCAGTTCTTC
-	TRBV2	TRBJ2-7	CASSGPDTNPPYEQYF	TGTGCCAGCAGTGGTCCCGACACCAATCCCCCCTACGAGCAGTACTTC
-	TRBV6-5	TRBJ1-6	CASSSVPGRNNSPLHF	TGTGCCAGCAGTTCCGTCCCGGGACGGAATAATTCACCCCTCCACTTT
TRBD1	TRBV24-1	TRBJ2-3	CATSDPGQGGTDTQYF	TGTGCCACCAGTGACCCGGGACAGGGCGGCACAGATACGCAGTATTTT
-	TRBV6-6	TRBJ2-5	CASTAEETQYF	TGTGCCAGCACGGCTGAGGAGACCCAGTACTTC
TRBD2	TRBV11-2	TRBJ2-7	CASSLRTPGLAGYEQYF	TGTGCCAGCAGCCTCAGAACGCCGGGACTAGCGGGATACGAGCAGTACTTC
-	TRBV11-1	TRBJ1-2	CASSVQVDSGYTF	TGTGCCAGCAGCGTACAGGTAGATAGTGGCTACACCTTC
-	TRBV5-6	TRBJ2-1	CATLRGQYNEQFF	TGTGCCACGCTACGGGGCCAATACAATGAGCAGTTCTTC
TRBD2	TRBV7-9	TRBJ2-2	CASSSRGDYPGGTGELFF	TGTGCCAGCAGCTCCCGGGGGGACTATCCCGGGGGGACCGGGGAGCTGTTTTTT
-	TRBV15	TRBJ1-4	CATSRAGRTNEKLFF	TGTGCCACCAGCAGAGCAGGCCGAACTAATGAAAAACTGTTTTTT
TRBD2	TRBV11-2	TRBJ2-1	CASSSTRLAGVNEQFF	TGTGCCAGCAGCTCTACCCGACTAGCGGGGGTCAATGAGCAGTTCTTC
-	TRBV7-8	TRBJ2-7	CASSLQTDSYEQYF	TGTGCCAGCAGCCTTCAGACCGACTCCTACGAGCAGTACTTC
-	TRBV10-1	TRBJ2-7	CASSGGYEQYF	TGCGCCAGCAGTGGAGGGTACGAGCAGTACTTC